These 31 T cell receptor beta chains were sequenced from one sample in a study of blood T cells in healthy people across ages. Sample-barcoded 5' priming and a J-beta primer mix drove a second PCR of 7 to 11 cycles. MiXCR was run by TCRdb on the 5' RACE reads, yielding one entry per CDR3 protein. The sample contains 870,000 or so distinct CDR3 sequences, more than 25% of which appear only once. Sequenced: blood. These receptors came from a woman of 80 years or more in good health.

This clonotype has more than one count but fewer than ten. The rearrangement links TRBV20-1 to TRBJ1-1, with a possible D match to TRBD1 (5 bases). Deletions cut 2 bases from V and 5 bases from J, with 12 bases between. This CDR3 contains 13 residues. The germline V gene encodes CDR1 DFQATT and CDR2 SNEGSKA (reference sequence). DNA for the CDR3: TGCAGTGCTAGAAGCCAGGGAAGGACTGAAGCTTTCTTT. This translates into CSARSQGRTEAFF.

This clonotype has a count of ten or more. V and J are TRBV7-2 and TRBJ1-2; D is uncertain. V lost 5 bases to trimming and J lost 4 bases, with 11 bases between them. This CDR3 is built from 13 residues. CDR1 and CDR2 from the germline V gene are SGHTA and FQGNSA. The CDR3 coding sequence is TGTGCCAGCAGCCCTGATCAGTCCTATGGCTACACCTTC. Translation gives CASSPDQSYGYTF.

Regarding this clonotype: A much larger clone differs by one base, so this may be a read error. The chain carries TRBV6-2 or TRBV6-3 and TRBJ2-7; D not certain. The CDR3 contains 12 residues. The germline V gene encodes CDR1 MNHEY and CDR2 SVGEGT. The CDR3 region has the DNA TGTGCCTGCAGTAAGCCACTCTACGAGCAGTACTTC. Translated, it gives CACSKPLYEQYF.

Ten or more counts support this clonotype. The V gene is TRBV29-1, the J gene TRBJ2-2; D call uncertain. Germline lookup yields CDR1 SQVTM and CDR2 ANQGSEA. The CDR3 covers 13 residues. V was pared by 4 bases and J by 5 bases, with 11 bases between. CDR3 DNA: TGCAGCGTTGTGCCGCTGGGTACCGGGGAGCTGTTTTTT. Translation gives CSVVPLGTGELFF.

This clonotype was observed many times. This chain uses TRBV5-5 with TRBJ1-1; D is possibly TRBD1 (6 bases). Trimming cost V 5 bases and J 3 bases, with 11 bases left between them. Germline V gene data show CDR1 as SGHKS and CDR2 as YYEKEE (reference sequence). There are 13 residues in the CDR3. Here the CDR3 reads CASRRQGYTEAFF. The CDR3 bases are TGTGCCAGCAGGCGTCAGGGGTACACTGAAGCTTTCTTT.

This clonotype was counted ten times or more. The chain carries TRBV5-1 and TRBJ2-7; possibly TRBD1 for D (6 bases). The CDR3 totals 14 residues. Germline CDR1 SGHRS, CDR2 YFSETQ. The germline V and J ends were trimmed by 0 bases and 6 bases, with 13 bases remaining between them. The CDR3: CASSLGRGLGEQYF. In nucleotides, the CDR3 is TGCGCCAGCAGCTTGGGCAGGGGATTGGGCGAGCAGTACTTC. The whole variable domain, filled in from reference TRBV5-1 and TRBJ2-7, reads KAGVTQTPRYLIKTRGQQVTLSCSPISGHRSVSWYQQTPGQGLQFLFEYFSETQRNKGNFPGRFSGRQFSNSRSEMNVSTLELGDSALYLCASSLGRGLGEQYFGPGTRLTVT.

The sample holds many counts of this clonotype. The rearrangement uses TRBV7-9 and TRBJ2-4, with TRBD1 matching 7 bases. Germline V lookup: CDR1 SEHNR, CDR2 FQNEAQ (reference sequence). The CDR3 has 15 amino acids. Losses at the gene ends were 4 bases for V and 5 bases for J; bases not matched to a gene: 8. DNA for the CDR3: TGTGCCAGCAGCTCAAGGGACAGACGAGAAAACATTCAGTACTTC. Encoded protein: CASSSRDRRENIQYF.

This clonotype showed up many times. The chain joins TRBV2 to TRBJ2-1; either TRBD1 or TRBD2 may supply D (6 bases each). Trimming stripped 4 bases from V and 9 bases from J, with 13 bases between. The length of the CDR3 is 13 residues. Germline-derived CDR1 and CDR2 are SNHLY and FYNNEI. The CDR3 nucleotides read TGTGCCAGCAGTGGGTGGGGGGCATCTGAGCAGTTCTTC. This encodes CASSGWGASEQFF.

This clonotype has a count of ten or more. The chain joins TRBV18 to TRBJ2-7; 10 bases are a match to TRBD1. CDR3 size: 16 residues. Germline V gene lookup returns CDR1 KGHSH and CDR2 LQKENI. V shed 3 bases, J shed 4 bases, and the junction held 9 bases outside the gene matches. CDR3 in DNA: TGTGCCAGCTCACCCCAGCAACCGGGACAGGGGTACGAGCAGTACTTC. Protein: CASSPQQPGQGYEQYF. The full variable domain, in which reference TRBV18 and TRBJ2-7 provide the parts outside the CDR3, is NAGVMQNPRHLVRRRGQEARLRCSPMKGHSHVYWYRQLPEEGLKFMVYLQKENIIDESGMPKERFSAEFPKEGPSILRIQQVVRGDSAAYFCASSPQQPGQGYEQYFGPGTRLTVT.

This clonotype has ten or more counts. The rearrangement uses TRBV20-1 and TRBJ1-2, with 8 bases that match TRBD1. Trimming at V came to 3 bases and at J to 2 bases, leaving 5 bases not matched to a gene. CDR3 length: 14 residues. Germline V gene data show CDR1 as DFQATT and CDR2 as SNEGSKA (reference sequence). This chain's CDR3 is CSASRGQGNYGYTF. The CDR3 DNA sequence: TGCAGTGCTAGTCGTGGACAGGGCAACTATGGCTACACCTTC.

This clonotype was counted between two and nine times. The chain joins TRBV11-2 to TRBJ2-2, with a tentative D call TRBD2 (6 bases). Trimming took off 6 bases at V and 6 bases at J, with 14 bases between the two ends. This CDR3 contains 14 residues. The V gene's germline CDR1 is SGHAT and CDR2 FQNNGV. The CDR3 loop reads CASRRNSGAGELFF. The CDR3 nucleotides are TGTGCCAGCAGACGCAACTCGGGGGCCGGGGAGCTGTTTTTT.

In its sample, this clonotype was seen many times. The V and J genes are TRBV5-5 and TRBJ2-3; TRBD2 aligns across 11 bases. The J segment lost 2 bases and the V segment lost 5 bases, leaving 4 bases of the junction unmatched. This CDR3 is built from 15 residues. CDR1 is SGHKS and CDR2 is YYEKEE in the germline V gene (reference sequence). This chain's CDR3 is CASSVAGGITDTQYF. The CDR3 bases are TGTGCCAGCAGTGTAGCGGGGGGGATCACAGATACGCAGTATTTT. Together with reference TRBV5-5 and TRBJ2-3, the CDR3 gives the full variable domain: DAGVTQSPTHLIKTRGQQVTLRCSPISGHKSVSWYQQVLGQGPQFIFQYYEKEERGRGNFPDRFSARQFPNYSSELNVNALLLGDSALYLCASSVAGGITDTQYFGPGTRLTVL.

Comments on this clonotype: With a much larger clone just one base away, this may be a read error. The V call is TRBV18, the J call TRBJ2-7, with 8 positions matching TRBD2. V gave up 8 bases and J gave up 0 bases; unmatched junction bases: 12. Germline values: CDR1 KGHSH, CDR2 LQKENI. The length of the CDR3 is 16 residues. CDR3 nucleotide sequence: TGTGCCAGCGCAGGCAACCCAGCGGGGGACTCCTACGAGCAGTACTTC. This encodes CASAGNPAGDSYEQYF.

A remark on this clonotype: This could be a read error, since a much larger clone is one nucleotide away. The chain uses TRBV6-1 and TRBJ2-5; 10 bases line up with TRBD1. Germline V lookup: CDR1 MNHNS, CDR2 SASEGT. CDR3 size: 14 residues. As DNA, the CDR3 is TGTGCCGGCAGTGAGACAGGGGGCCGGGAGACCCAGTACTTC. Its translation is CAGSETGGRETQYF.

In this sample, this clonotype turned up a few times. This may be a read error, as it is one base from a much larger clone. J is TRBJ2-1 and V is TRBV7-2; 12 nucleotides line up with TRBD2. The DNA end favors TRBJ2-7, so the J call may be wrong. Germline CDR1 SGHTA, CDR2 FQGNSA. This CDR3 region has 16 residues. The CDR3 region has the DNA TGTGCCAGCAGCACCTCTAGCGGGGGGGCCTACAATGAGCAGTACTTC. This encodes CASSTSSGGAYNEQYF.

This clonotype appeared many times. The chain employs TRBV7-2 and TRBJ1-2, with D hard to call. V lost 4 bases and J 7 bases, leaving 13 bases between the germline ends. Germline V lookup: CDR1 SGHTA, CDR2 FQGNSA. This CDR3 has 13 amino acids. CDR3 coding DNA: TGTGCCAGCAGCTCCCCGGTAACCCGTGGCTACACCTTC. Protein product: CASSSPVTRGYTF.

This clonotype was detected once. A much bigger clone sits one base away, suggesting this may be a read error. The CDR3 ends on some other residue instead of the conserved phenylalanine or tryptophan, so this is likely a read error. CDR3 sequence (DNA): TGCGCCAGCAGCGAACTAGCTACTAGCACAGATACGCAGTATTCT. Protein sequence: CASSELATSTDTQYS. The chain combines TRBV5-1 with TRBJ2-3; TRBD2 is a possible D gene (6 bases). Trimming left V 4 bases short and J 0 bases short, with 12 bases between. The CDR3 is made up of 15 amino acids. The germline gives CDR1 SGHRS, CDR2 YFSETQ.

As concerns this clonotype: A read error may explain this, as a much larger clone is one base away. The rearrangement uses TRBV12-3 or TRBV12-4 and TRBJ2-5; 7 bases fit TRBD2. Germline trimming cut 5 bases from V and 5 bases from J; bases unmatched to any gene: 8. The CDR3 length is 14 residues. The chain's CDR3 is CASSVGEGSETQYF. In nucleotides, the CDR3 is TGTGCCAGCAGTGTAGGGGAGGGTTCGGAGACCCAGTACTTC.

This clonotype was recorded a few times. V is TRBV6-4 and J is TRBJ2-7; D is perhaps TRBD1 or TRBD2 (6 bases each). CDR1 is MRHNA, CDR2 SNTAGT, per germline. The CDR3 spans 16 residues. Trimming shortened V by 6 bases and J by 7 bases, and 25 bases separated the two germline ends. DNA of the CDR3: TGTGCCAGCAGCCGGAACGGGGGCCTCTCCTACAATGAGCAGTACTTC. It is translated as CASSRNGGLSYNEQYF.

This clonotype was counted a few times. The chain uses TRBV6-5 and TRBJ1-1; no clear D. The CDR3 spans 14 residues. V gave up 10 bases and J gave up 1 base, with 16 bases separating them. CDR1 and CDR2 from the germline V gene are MNHEY and SVGAGI. The CDR3 coding sequence is TGTGCCATCTTTAGTACCACTCCGAACACTGAAGCTTTCTTT. Translation: CAIFSTTPNTEAFF.

In its sample, this clonotype was seen many times. The chain links TRBV4-1 to TRBJ2-5; 8 positions agree with TRBD2. This CDR3 has 15 residues. Losses at the gene ends were 1 base for V and 5 bases for J; bases not matched to a gene: 6. In germline, CDR1 is MGHRA, CDR2 YSYEKL. The CDR3 region is CASSQGWTSRETQYF. The CDR3 DNA reads TGCGCCAGCAGCCAAGGATGGACTAGCCGGGAGACCCAGTACTTC.

Regarding this clonotype: One base away lies a much larger clone, so this may be a sequencing read error. The CDR3 loop is CTSATTTGESPLHF. The CDR3 DNA reads TGCACCAGCGCTACAACCACTGGGGAGTCACCCCTCCACTTT. This chain links TRBV5-1 with TRBJ1-6, with D hard to call. Germline CDR1 is SGHRS and CDR2 is YFSETQ. CDR3 length: 14 amino acids.

Note on this clonotype: This sequence may be a read error, since a much larger clone differs from it by one base. The gene calls are TRBV7-2 and TRBJ2-7; D not certain. V was pared by 11 bases and J by 0 bases, with 20 bases between. Germline CDR1 reads SGHTA; CDR2 reads FQGNSA. The CDR3 is made up of 15 amino acids. CDR3 amino acids: CAHNHEHSSSYEQYF. The CDR3 bases are TGTGCCCACAATCATGAGCATAGTAGCTCCTACGAGCAGTACTTC.

This clonotype has just a few counts. This may be a read error, as it is one base from a much larger clone. V usage is TRBV29-1 and J usage is TRBJ2-3; D perhaps matches TRBD2 (6 bases). V was shortened by 6 bases and J by 0 bases, with 16 bases between the two germline ends. Germline V CDR1 and CDR2: SQVTM, ANQGSEA. This CDR3 comprises 15 residues. As DNA, the CDR3 is TGCAGCGTCGGGGGACGGTTGACTAGCACAGATACGCAGTATTTT. Translated: CSVGGRLTSTDTQYF.

This clonotype was recorded many times. This chain links TRBV24-1 with TRBJ2-1; a weak D match, TRBD1 (6 bases). Germline-derived CDR1 and CDR2 are KGHDR and SFDVKD. This CDR3 spans 12 amino acids. Trimming took off 8 bases at V and 8 bases at J, with 12 bases between the two ends. CDR3 protein: CATTGRGYEQFF. The CDR3 DNA is TGTGCCACCACGGGCAGGGGATATGAGCAGTTCTTC.

Turning to this clonotype: The germline gene is not matched at one end of the junction; a read error may be the cause. This chain joins TRBV7-2 and TRBJ2-5; D is undetermined. The CDR3 runs to 15 residues. Looked up from germline, CDR1 is SGHTA and CDR2 is FQGNSA. In nucleotides, the CDR3 is TGTGCCAACAGCTCCAGTTTCTCCTCCCACAATGAGCAGTACTTC. Translated, it gives CANSSSFSSHNEQYF.

This clonotype was seen many times. V usage is TRBV5-5 and J usage is TRBJ2-7; the D call may be TRBD1 or TRBD2 (5 bases each). CDR3 length: 12 amino acids. The germline gives CDR1 SGHKS, CDR2 YYEKEE (reference sequence). V shed 6 bases and J shed 5 bases, with 12 bases lying between them. In DNA form, the CDR3 reads TGTGCCAGCACTCCCGGGACCCACGAGCAGTACTTC. This codes for CASTPGTHEQYF.

This clonotype appeared many times. The chain links TRBV9 to TRBJ2-7; D gene unclear. The end of the DNA fits TRBJ2-5 better, so the J call may be wrong. CDR1 and CDR2 from the germline V gene are SGDLS and YYNGEE. This CDR3 spans 14 amino acids. This chain's CDR3 is CASSVGQRKETQYF. CDR3 in DNA: TGTGCCAGCAGCGTAGGGCAGAGAAAGGAGACCCAGTACTTC.

The chain employs TRBV6-6 and TRBJ2-2; 8 nucleotides line up with TRBD2. This CDR3 region has 15 residues. V lost 11 bases and J lost 5; bases outside the gene matches: 13. Germline CDR1 reads MNHNY; CDR2 reads SVGAGI (reference sequence). The CDR3 DNA sequence: TGTGCCTCAAGCCGGCACGGGGGGGTAACCGGGGAGCTGTTTTTT. Encoded protein: CASSRHGGVTGELFF.

The chain has TRBV28 and TRBJ1-2; a weak D match, TRBD1 (5 bases). Germline CDR1 reads MDHEN; CDR2 reads SYDVKM. This CDR3 has 16 amino acids. V lost 1 base and J 0 bases, leaving 12 bases between the germline ends. This CDR3 is CASSLLSGEANYGYTF. The CDR3 nucleotides are TGTGCCAGCAGTTTATTATCGGGGGAAGCTAACTATGGCTACACCTTC.

This clonotype was found many times. The chain uses TRBV18 and TRBJ2-1; 7 nucleotides match TRBD2. The J segment lost 5 bases and the V segment lost 1 base, leaving 2 bases of the junction unmatched. The germline CDR1 and CDR2 sequences are KGHSH and LQKENI. The CDR3 runs to 14 residues. CDR3 coding DNA: TGTGCCAGCTCACCACTGAGCGGGGACAATGAGCAGTTCTTC. Its protein is CASSPLSGDNEQFF.